The 14 T cell receptor beta chains reported below all come from one sample, sequenced in a study of radiation and T cells in renal cell carcinoma. The time point is: baseline pretreatment blood. Treatment reported: 15 Gy SBRT to primary tumor, nephrectomy 4 weeks later. Produced via immunoSEQ multiplex PCR; TCRdb's table is partial and in-frame only. The profile shows roughly 120,000 clones, roughly 80% of them singletons. The input for sequencing was blood, taken from a patient whose treatment included radiotherapy and nephrectomy. These receptors were obtained from a woman aged 55-75 years with renal cell carcinoma.

This chain joins TRBV5-1 and TRBJ2-2; D not resolved. This CDR3 contains 15 residues. Per germline, CDR1 SGHRS and CDR2 YFSETQ. The germline V and J ends were trimmed by 6 bases and 3 bases, with 15 bases remaining between them. DNA for the CDR3: TGCGCCAGCACCCCCCGAGAAGTCGACACCGGGGAGCTGTTTTTT. Protein product: CASTPREVDTGELFF.

This sequence joins TRBV10-1 and TRBJ2-1; tentatively, D is TRBD2 (7 bases). The ends were cut back, 11 bases at V and 5 bases at J, with 13 bases in the middle. CDR1 and CDR2 (germline): WNHNN, SYGVQD (reference sequence). The CDR3 runs 12 residues. CDR3 loop: CASKGGDNEQFF. DNA for the CDR3: TGCGCCTCAAAGGGGGGGGACAATGAGCAGTTCTTC.

This clone was counted a few times. This rearrangement joins TRBV2 to TRBJ2-7; D possibly matches TRBD1 or TRBD2 (5 bases each). Germline V lookup: CDR1 SNHLY, CDR2 FYNNEI. Trimming took off 1 base at V and 6 bases at J, with 10 bases between the two ends. There are 13 residues in the CDR3. Here the CDR3 DNA reads TGTGCCAGCAGTGAAGGGGGACCGGGCGAGCAGTACTTC. As protein: CASSEGGPGEQYF.

The chain is built from TRBV19 and TRBJ2-2; TRBD1 agrees at 9 bases. CDR3 length equals 16 residues. Per germline, CDR1 LNHDA and CDR2 SQIVND (reference sequence). The J segment lost 5 bases and the V segment lost 5 bases, leaving 9 bases of the junction unmatched. The CDR3 DNA follows: TGTGCCAGTAGTGGAGACAGGGGGAGTTGGACCGGGGAGCTGTTTTTT. This gives the protein CASSGDRGSWTGELFF.

A few counts support this clone. The chain carries TRBV12-2 and TRBJ1-1. TRBV12-2 constitutes a pseudogene. This CDR3 has 11 amino acids. The CDR3, as DNA: TGTGCAAGTCGCTTAGGATCTGAAGCTTTCTTT. Its protein is CASRLGSEAFF.

The chain uses TRBV28 and TRBJ2-1; perhaps TRBD1 as D (5 bases). V shed 3 bases and J shed 9 bases, with 9 bases lying between them. Germline CDR1 is MDHEN and CDR2 is SYDVKM. This CDR3 has 12 amino acids. The CDR3 sequence: CASSFTRGEQFF. The CDR3 DNA follows: TGTGCCAGCAGTTTCACAAGGGGTGAGCAGTTCTTC.

The V and J genes are TRBV15 and TRBJ2-5, with D perhaps matching TRBD1 (5 bases). This CDR3 region has 16 residues. V was cut by 0 bases and J by 2 bases, with 13 bases left in between. Per germline, CDR1 LNHNV and CDR2 YYDKDF (reference sequence). CDR3 nucleotides: TGTGCCACCAGCAGAGAGGCAGGGTGGGGACAAGAGACCCAGTACTTC. Protein product: CATSREAGWGQETQYF.

In this sample, this clone turned up once. The V call is TRBV25-1, the J call TRBJ1-2; the match to TRBD1 covers 9 bases. J lost 7 bases, V lost 6 bases, and 6 bases had no gene match. In germline, CDR1 is MGHDK, CDR2 SYGVNS. The CDR3 consists of 13 residues. CDR3 in DNA: TGTGCCAGCAGCCCCGGGACAGGGTTTGGCTACACCTTC. Its protein is CASSPGTGFGYTF.

The chain couples TRBV7-9 to TRBJ2-2, with TRBD1 matching 8 bases. Germline V gene data show CDR1 as SEHNR and CDR2 as FQNEAQ (reference sequence). The CDR3 consists of 16 residues. The V and J ends lost 0 bases and 5 bases, in that order; junction bases with no gene match: 5. CDR3 region: CASSLAVQGVTGELFF. CDR3 DNA: TGTGCCAGCAGCTTAGCGGTACAGGGGGTAACCGGGGAGCTGTTTTTT.

The genes are TRBV30 and TRBJ2-2; 12 bases map to TRBD2. The length of the CDR3 is 20 residues. Per germline, CDR1 GTSNPN and CDR2 SVGIG (reference sequence). J lost 7 bases, V lost 4 bases, and 22 bases had no gene match. The CDR3 loop reads CAWKSTSGRISRRDIGELFF. CDR3 nucleotides: TGTGCCTGGAAATCAACTAGCGGGAGGATAAGTCGAAGGGACATCGGGGAGCTGTTTTTT.

The chain uses TRBV19 and TRBJ1-1, with D perhaps matching TRBD1 (6 bases). Looked up from germline, CDR1 is LNHDA and CDR2 is SQIVND (reference sequence). The CDR3 has 12 amino acids. V was clipped by 7 bases and J by 7 bases, with 13 bases between them. The CDR3 loop is CASKEGGIEAFF. The CDR3 region has the DNA TGTGCCAGTAAGGAGGGGGGGATTGAAGCTTTCTTT. Filled out from reference TRBV19 and TRBJ1-1, the complete variable domain reads DGGITQSPKYLFRKEGQNVTLSCEQNLNHDAMYWYRQDPGQGLRLIYYSQIVNDFQKGDIAEGYSVSREKKESFPLTVTSAQKNPTAFYLCASKEGGIEAFFGQGTRLTVV.

V and J are TRBV7-2 and TRBJ1-6; tentative D call: TRBD1 (6 bases). This CDR3 region has 14 residues. The germline gives CDR1 SGHTA, CDR2 FQGNSA. V was clipped by 1 base and J by 11 bases, with 12 bases between them. CDR3 residues: CASSLDRDGTPLHF. The CDR3 DNA follows: TGTGCCAGCAGCTTAGACAGGGACGGGACACCCCTCCACTTT.

CDR3 residues: CASSLLGQREAFF. Here the CDR3 DNA reads TGTGCCAGCAGTCTACTAGGCCAGCGTGAAGCTTTCTTT. The chain combines TRBV28 with TRBJ1-1; D uncertain. The CDR3 loop spans 13 amino acids. V lost 5 bases and J lost 7, with 14 bases in between. The V gene's germline CDR1 is MDHEN and CDR2 SYDVKM.

V gene TRBV6-1 combines with J gene TRBJ2-1; tentative D call: TRBD1 (5 bases). V lost 6 bases, J lost 4 bases, and 13 bases lay in between. From germline, CDR1 is MNHNS and CDR2 SASEGT. The length of the CDR3 is 14 residues. This chain's CDR3 is CASRKIDSYNEQFF. CDR3 bases: TGTGCCAGCAGAAAAATAGACAGTTACAATGAGCAGTTCTTC.